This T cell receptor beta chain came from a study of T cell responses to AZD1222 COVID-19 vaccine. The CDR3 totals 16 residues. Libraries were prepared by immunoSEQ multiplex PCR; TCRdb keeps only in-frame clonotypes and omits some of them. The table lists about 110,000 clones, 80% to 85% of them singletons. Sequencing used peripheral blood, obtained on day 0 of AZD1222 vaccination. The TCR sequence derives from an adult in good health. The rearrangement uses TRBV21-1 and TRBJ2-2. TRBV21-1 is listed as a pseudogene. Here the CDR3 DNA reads TGTGCCAGCAGCAAGGCGACGGTCTCGAACACCGGGGAGCTGTTTTTT. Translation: CASSKATVSNTGELFF.